The T cell receptor beta chain under discussion was sequenced for a study of technical replicates of blood from a few donors. V was clipped by 6 bases and J by 8 bases, with 13 bases between them. This CDR3 is 13 amino acids long. The germline CDR1 and CDR2 sequences are LNHDA and SQIVND (reference sequence). Assay used: immunoSEQ multiplex PCR; TCRdb lists only in-frame clones, some missing. The sample yields 75,000 to 95,000 clones, roughly 94% seen once. The V and J genes are TRBV19 and TRBJ1-4, with a possible D match to TRBD1 (6 bases). Specimen: T cells isolated from PBMCs. The source is a human donor in good health. The chain's CDR3 is CASSQGTPEKLFF. CDR3 DNA: TGTGCCAGTAGCCAGGGGACACCAGAAAAACTGTTTTTT.